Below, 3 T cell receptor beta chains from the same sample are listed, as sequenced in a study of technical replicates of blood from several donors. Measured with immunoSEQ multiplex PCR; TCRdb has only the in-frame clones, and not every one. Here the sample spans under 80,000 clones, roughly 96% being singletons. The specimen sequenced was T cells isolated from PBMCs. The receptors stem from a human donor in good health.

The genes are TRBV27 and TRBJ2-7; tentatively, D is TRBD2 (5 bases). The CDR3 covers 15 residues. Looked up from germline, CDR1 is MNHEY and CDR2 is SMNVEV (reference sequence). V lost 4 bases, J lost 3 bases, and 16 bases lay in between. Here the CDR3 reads CASSSSGSPGYEQYF. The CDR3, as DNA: TGTGCCAGCAGTTCCTCGGGGTCTCCAGGCTACGAGCAGTACTTC.

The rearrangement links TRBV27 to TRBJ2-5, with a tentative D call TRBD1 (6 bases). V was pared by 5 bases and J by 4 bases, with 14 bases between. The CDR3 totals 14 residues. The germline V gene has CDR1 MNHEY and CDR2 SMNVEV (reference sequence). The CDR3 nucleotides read TGTGCCAGCAGTGACCTACAGGGTCCAGAGACCCAGTACTTC. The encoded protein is CASSDLQGPETQYF.

CDR3 residues: CASRNNREIYTQYF. The CDR3, as DNA: TGTGCCAGCAGGAACAACCGGGAGATTTATACGCAGTATTTT. The V gene is TRBV11-2, the J gene TRBJ2-3; perhaps TRBD2 as D (6 bases). V lost 6 bases to trimming and J lost 7 bases, with 17 bases between them. The CDR3 is 14 amino acids. Germline assignment: CDR1 SGHAT and CDR2 FQNNGV.